The 25 T cell receptor beta chains below all came from one sample that was sequenced in a study of cytomegalovirus exposure and HLA in healthy donors. 60 Vbeta and 13 Jbeta primers were used in PCR. Clones were sequenced by immunoSEQ multiplex PCR, and TCRdb holds only the in-frame ones, with some missing. The sample shows 95,000 to 110,000 clones, 60% to 80% of them seen only once. Sequencing input: PBMCs. The receptor source for this set is a man between 60 and 70 years old in good health and CMV-seropositive.

Of note for this clone: Other nucleotide sequences in the sample specify the same CDR3. The genes are TRBV9 and TRBJ2-3; tentatively, D is TRBD2 (6 bases). The CDR3 totals 14 residues. Germline V gene data show CDR1 as SGDLS and CDR2 as YYNGEE. Trimming removed 0 bases from V and 2 bases from J, with 7 bases in between. CDR3 in amino acids: CASSVGGDTDTQYF. CDR3 in DNA: TGTGCCAGCAGCGTAGGGGGGGACACAGATACGCAGTATTTT.

A few counts support this clone. The V gene is TRBV10-1, the J gene TRBJ2-7, with a weak D call TRBD1 (7 bases). The CDR3 has 15 residues. Trimming removed 2 bases from V and 2 bases from J, with 13 bases in between. CDR1 WNHNN and CDR2 SYGVQD come from the germline V gene (reference sequence). The CDR3 coding sequence is TGCGCCAGCAGTGAGACGGCAGGGGGGACCTACGAGCAGTACTTC. It is translated as CASSETAGGTYEQYF.

The CDR3 loop is CASSLGGQSTDTQYF. The CDR3, as DNA: TGTGCCAGCAGCTTAGGGGGACAGAGCACAGATACGCAGTATTTT. This chain uses TRBV11-2 with TRBJ2-3; 7 bases are shared with TRBD1. Losses at the gene ends were 1 base for V and 0 bases for J; bases not matched to a gene: 1. Per the germline V gene, CDR1 is SGHAT and CDR2 is FQNNGV. The length of the CDR3 is 15 residues.

V gene TRBV5-6 combines with J gene TRBJ2-7; 12 nucleotides agree with TRBD2. Germline CDR1 and CDR2: SGHDT and YYEEEE. V shed 3 bases, J shed 3 bases, and the junction held 4 bases outside the gene matches. The CDR3 sequence is 15 residues long. The CDR3 region is CASSSGLAGNYEQYF. As DNA, the CDR3 is TGTGCCAGCAGCTCAGGACTAGCGGGGAACTACGAGCAGTACTTC.

V usage is TRBV4-3 and J usage is TRBJ1-5; maybe TRBD1 (6 bases). V lost 0 bases and J lost 5, with 14 bases in between. CDR1 and CDR2 (germline): LGHNA, YSLEER. The CDR3 spans 16 residues. In DNA form, the CDR3 reads TGCGCCAGCAGCCAAGATCCAGGGGCGTTGTATCAGCCCCAGCATTTT. This gives the protein CASSQDPGALYQPQHF.

The CDR3 reads CASSTTLYEQYF. In DNA form, the CDR3 reads TGTGCCAGCTCAACCACTCTCTACGAGCAGTACTTC. This chain uses TRBV18 with TRBJ2-7; D is unclear. The V and J ends lost 5 bases and 3 bases respectively, with 8 bases between them. There are 12 residues in the CDR3. Germline values: CDR1 KGHSH, CDR2 LQKENI. The full variable domain, completed using reference TRBV18 and TRBJ2-7, is NAGVMQNPRHLVRRRGQEARLRCSPMKGHSHVYWYRQLPEEGLKFMVYLQKENIIDESGMPKERFSAEFPKEGPSILRIQQVVRGDSAAYFCASSTTLYEQYFGPGTRLTVT.

The chain employs TRBV6-5 and TRBJ1-5, with D possibly TRBD1 on 5 matching bases. CDR1 and CDR2 (germline): MNHEY, SVGAGI. The CDR3 covers 13 residues. V lost 5 bases, J lost 2 bases, and 7 bases lay in between. The CDR3 region has the DNA TGTGCCAGCAGTGCCAGGGGCAATCAGCCCCAGCATTTT. It is translated as CASSARGNQPQHF.

This rearrangement joins TRBV29-1 to TRBJ2-1; 7 positions agree with TRBD1. V lost 4 bases and J lost 2; bases outside the gene matches: 8. The germline V gene has CDR1 SQVTM and CDR2 ANQGSEA. This CDR3 region has 15 residues. CDR3 DNA: TGCAGCGTTGGCCTCCCGGGACAGCCCTACAATGAGCAGTTCTTC. Protein product: CSVGLPGQPYNEQFF.

V usage is TRBV10-1 and J usage is TRBJ2-1; 10 positions agree with TRBD2. V gave up 2 bases and J gave up 9 bases; unmatched junction bases: 10. The CDR3 consists of 16 residues. The germline CDR1 and CDR2 sequences are WNHNN and SYGVQD (reference sequence). CDR3 amino acids: CASSERSLAGVGEQFF. Here the CDR3 DNA reads TGCGCCAGCAGTGAGAGGAGTCTAGCGGGGGTAGGTGAGCAGTTCTTC.

The chain carries TRBV10-3 and TRBJ2-3, with a possible D match to TRBD1 (5 bases). The germline V gene has CDR1 ENHRY and CDR2 SYGVKD. The ends were cut back, 10 bases at V and 3 bases at J, with 11 bases in the middle. The CDR3 consists of 12 residues. This CDR3 reads CASEGDTDTQYF. In DNA form, the CDR3 reads TGTGCCAGCGAAGGGGATACAGATACGCAGTATTTT.

CDR3 nucleotide sequence: TGTGCCAGCAGCTTGAGCGGGGGGGCCAAAACCGGGGAGCTGTTTTTT. This encodes CASSLSGGAKTGELFF. The chain couples TRBV5-5 to TRBJ2-2; 10 bases fit TRBD2. With 1 base clipped from V and 5 bases from J, the junction kept 5 bases outside the gene matches. The germline V gene has CDR1 SGHKS and CDR2 YYEKEE (reference sequence). The CDR3 is made up of 16 amino acids.

This clone was observed a few times. V usage is TRBV6-5 and J usage is TRBJ1-2, with D possibly matching TRBD1 (6 bases). The V end was cut by 6 bases, the J end by 0 bases, with 14 bases between. Germline CDR1 and CDR2: MNHEY and SVGAGI. The CDR3 runs 15 residues. In nucleotides, the CDR3 is TGTGCCAGCAGCACGGACAGACCAGCTAACTATGGCTACACCTTC. It yields the protein CASSTDRPANYGYTF.

The V call is TRBV2, the J call TRBJ1-2; 8 positions match TRBD1. The V and J ends lost 7 bases and 6 bases, in that order; junction bases with no gene match: 10. This CDR3 is built from 14 residues. Germline CDR1 and CDR2: SNHLY and FYNNEI. As DNA, the CDR3 is TGTGCCAGCACTACCATTGACAGGGGAAATGGCTACACCTTC. The encoded protein is CASTTIDRGNGYTF.

The chain combines TRBV6-6 with TRBJ1-3, with 7 bases lining up with TRBD1. The CDR3 extends over 15 amino acids. Germline CDR1 is MNHNY and CDR2 is SVGAGI (reference sequence). V was clipped by 1 base and J by 7 bases; unmatched bases: 7. The CDR3 sequence is CASSYLQGLANTIYF. In DNA form, the CDR3 reads TGTGCCAGCAGTTACTTACAGGGGTTGGCGAACACCATATATTTT.

The V call is TRBV15, the J call TRBJ1-1; 8 bases are shared with TRBD1. The CDR3 covers 16 residues. J gave up 6 bases and V 0 bases, and 9 bases lay outside the gene matches. Germline assignment: CDR1 LNHNV and CDR2 YYDKDF (reference sequence). In DNA form, the CDR3 reads TGTGCCACCAGCAGAGATTTTACGGGACAGGTACCTGAAGCTTTCTTT. Residues: CATSRDFTGQVPEAFF.

The V call is TRBV28, the J call TRBJ1-5; 7 bases fit TRBD1. This CDR3 has 14 amino acids. Germline values: CDR1 MDHEN, CDR2 SYDVKM. Germline trimming cut 3 bases from V and 6 bases from J; bases unmatched to any gene: 5. The CDR3 DNA sequence: TGTGCCAGCAGTTTCGGAGACAGGGTTCAGCCCCAGCATTTT. This gives the protein CASSFGDRVQPQHF.

This clone is a singleton in its sample. The V call is TRBV7-2, the J call TRBJ2-3; D call uncertain. The CDR3 extends over 12 amino acids. Germline CDR1 and CDR2: SGHTA and FQGNSA. Trimming removed 2 bases from V and 6 bases from J, with 6 bases in between. In DNA, the CDR3 is TGTGCCAGCAGCTTATTTCCGGATACGCAGTATTTT. Translation gives CASSLFPDTQYF.

With respect to this clone: Its ends do not fully match the called genes, so a read error is possible. The chain recombines TRBV6-5 with TRBJ1-5; D might be TRBD1 (5 bases). The CDR3 runs to 15 residues. Looked up from germline, CDR1 is MNHEY and CDR2 is SVGAGI. The CDR3 region is CVSSPLTEPNQPQHF. CDR3 nucleotides: TGTGTCAGCAGTCCCCTGACAGAACCCAATCAGCCCCAGCATTTT.

J is TRBJ2-3 and V is TRBV9; D is unresolved. V was cut by 0 bases and J by 0 bases, with 5 bases left in between. This CDR3 is built from 14 residues. CDR1 and CDR2 (germline): SGDLS, YYNGEE. In nucleotides, the CDR3 is TGTGCCAGCAGCGTAGAAACTAGCACAGATACGCAGTATTTT. Its translation is CASSVETSTDTQYF.

The chain uses TRBV10-3 and TRBJ1-3; D is unresolved. Per germline, CDR1 ENHRY and CDR2 SYGVKD. CDR3 length equals 16 residues. Trimming took off 8 bases at V and 4 bases at J, with 21 bases between the two ends. In nucleotides, the CDR3 is TGTGCCATCCTTACTTTGGACGGAGGAACAGGAAACACCATATATTTT. Translating it yields CAILTLDGGTGNTIYF.

The CDR3 loop reads CARPTPGSTPYEQYF. The CDR3 nucleotides read TGTGCCAGACCTACCCCGGGGAGCACCCCCTACGAGCAGTACTTC. The chain combines TRBV6-4 with TRBJ2-7, with D perhaps TRBD2 (5 bases). Between the trimmed V and J ends, which lost 9 bases and 2 bases, there was a span of 20 bases. The CDR3 sequence is 15 residues long. Germline values: CDR1 MRHNA, CDR2 SNTAGT.

The chain joins TRBV7-9 to TRBJ2-7; 8 bases agree with TRBD1. V lost 5 bases and J lost 3; bases outside the gene matches: 9. The CDR3 sequence is 15 residues long. Per germline, CDR1 SEHNR and CDR2 FQNEAQ (reference sequence). The CDR3: CASSPGQGGVYEQYF. The DNA for the CDR3 is TGTGCCAGCAGCCCCGGACAGGGCGGCGTCTACGAGCAGTACTTC.

The rearrangement uses TRBV18 and TRBJ2-7; 9 bases line up with TRBD1. V shed 5 bases and J 1 base; nucleotides not matched to a gene: 6. The CDR3 extends over 15 amino acids. The germline V gene encodes CDR1 KGHSH and CDR2 LQKENI. The chain's CDR3 is CASSSNRGQSYEQYF. CDR3 DNA: TGTGCCAGCTCATCTAACAGGGGGCAGTCCTACGAGCAGTACTTC.

The chain links TRBV5-4 to TRBJ2-7, with 9 bases that match TRBD1. This CDR3 is 14 amino acids long. The V gene end was trimmed by 2 bases and the J gene end by 2 bases; junction bases not matched to a gene: 2. Germline loops: CDR1 SGHNT, CDR2 YYREEE (reference sequence). The DNA of the CDR3 is TGTGCCAGCAGCTTCGGGACAGGGACCTACGAGCAGTACTTC. It codes for CASSFGTGTYEQYF. The entire variable domain, with the rest obtained from reference TRBV5-4 and TRBJ2-7, is as follows: ETGVTQSPTHLIKTRGQQVTLRCSSQSGHNTVSWYQQALGQGPQFIFQYYREEENGRGNFPPRFSGLQFPNYSSELNVNALELDDSALYLCASSFGTGTYEQYFGPGTRLTVT.

This chain uses TRBV5-4 with TRBJ2-5, with D possibly matching TRBD1 (6 bases). The CDR3 has 14 amino acids. CDR1 is SGHNT, CDR2 YYREEE, per germline (reference sequence). Trimming left V 4 bases short and J 0 bases short, with 10 bases between. The CDR3 region is CASSRTGNQETQYF. CDR3 nucleotide sequence: TGTGCCAGCAGCCGAACAGGGAACCAAGAGACCCAGTACTTC.